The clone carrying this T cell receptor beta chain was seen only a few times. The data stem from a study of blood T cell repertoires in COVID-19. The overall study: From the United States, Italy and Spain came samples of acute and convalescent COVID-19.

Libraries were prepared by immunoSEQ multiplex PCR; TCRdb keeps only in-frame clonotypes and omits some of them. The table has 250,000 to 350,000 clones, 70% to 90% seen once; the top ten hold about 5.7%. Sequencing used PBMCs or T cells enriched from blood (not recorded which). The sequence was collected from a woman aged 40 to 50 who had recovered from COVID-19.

This CDR3 reads CASSSLAGRSYEQYF. The CDR3 nucleotides are TGTGCCAGCAGTTCACTAGCGGGCCGCTCCTACGAGCAGTACTTC. The chain recombines TRBV28 with TRBJ2-7, with 9 bases identical to TRBD2. Per the germline V gene, CDR1 is MDHEN and CDR2 is SYDVKM. The length of the CDR3 is 15 residues. Germline trimming cut 4 bases from V and 0 bases from J; bases unmatched to any gene: 4.